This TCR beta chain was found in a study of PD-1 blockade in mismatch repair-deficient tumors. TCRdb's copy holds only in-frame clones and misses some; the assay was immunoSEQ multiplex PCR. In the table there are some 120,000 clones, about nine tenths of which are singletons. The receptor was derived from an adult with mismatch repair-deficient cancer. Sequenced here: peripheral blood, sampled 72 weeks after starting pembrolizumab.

CDR3 sequence reads: CASSPHQTSYEQFF. CDR3 coding DNA: TGTGCCAGCAGCCCCCACCAGACTAGTTATGAGCAGTTCTTC. The chain carries TRBV7-6 and TRBJ2-1; TRBD2 might be the D (6 bases). The V gene lost 5 bases and the J gene lost 8 bases, with 16 bases spanning the gap. Germline V lookup: CDR1 SGHVS, CDR2 FNYEAQ. The CDR3 covers 14 residues.